A selection of T cell receptor beta chains follows, all from one sample in a study of cytotoxic CD8 clonotypes in ibrutinib-treated CLL. TCRdb keeps only in-frame clones here, not all; method: immunoSEQ multiplex PCR. This sample yields approximately 140,000 clones, of which 60% to 80% are seen a single time; around 30% belongs to the top ten. The material was PBMCs, obtained after 12 months of ibrutinib treatment. The receptors were gathered from a human donor with chronic lymphocytic leukemia. CDR3s include the opening cysteine and the closing phenylalanine or tryptophan. The order of the fields is J gene, clone size, D gene, V gene, CDR3 DNA, CDR3 protein. D genes are given only for firm matches. Part of the rows lack a size; the others show once, few, many or a class for expanded clones.

J gene: TRBJ2-1
clone size: -
D gene: -
V gene: TRBV27
CDR3 DNA: TGTGCCAGCAGTTTAGGCGTCAATGAGCAGTTCTTC
CDR3 protein: CASSLGVNEQFF

J gene: TRBJ1-2
clone size: -
D gene: -
V gene: TRBV6-5
CDR3 DNA: TGTGCCAGCAGTCCATCGGGTGGTACTAACTATGGCTACACCTTC
CDR3 protein: CASSPSGGTNYGYTF

J gene: TRBJ2-7
clone size: few
D gene: -
V gene: TRBV9
CDR3 DNA: TGTGCCAGCAGCCCCGACACTTCCTACGAGCAGTACTTC
CDR3 protein: CASSPDTSYEQYF

J gene: TRBJ2-3
clone size: once
D gene: TRBD1
V gene: TRBV5-1
CDR3 DNA: TGCGCCAGCAGCCCCTCTACTGGGACAGTTAGCACAGATACGCAGTATTTT
CDR3 protein: CASSPSTGTVSTDTQYF

J gene: TRBJ2-1
clone size: -
D gene: -
V gene: TRBV28
CDR3 DNA: TGTGCCAGCAGTTTAAGGCAGCCAAGTGAGCAGTTCTTC
CDR3 protein: CASSLRQPSEQFF

J gene: TRBJ2-3
clone size: -
D gene: TRBD2
V gene: TRBV19
CDR3 DNA: TGTGCCAGTAGTCGGGGGGGCCGAGATACGCAGTATTTT
CDR3 protein: CASSRGGRDTQYF

J gene: TRBJ2-2
clone size: -
D gene: TRBD2
V gene: TRBV10-3
CDR3 DNA: TGTGCCATCAGTGGGGGCTCTAGCGGGAACACCGGGGAGCTGTTTTTT
CDR3 protein: CAISGGSSGNTGELFF

J gene: TRBJ1-4
clone size: few
D gene: -
V gene: TRBV7-9
CDR3 DNA: TGTGCCAGCAGCTTCGGGGGATTTGCAACTAATGAAAAACTGTTTTTT
CDR3 protein: CASSFGGFATNEKLFF

J gene: TRBJ1-5
clone size: -
D gene: -
V gene: TRBV5-5
CDR3 DNA: TGTGCCAGCAGCTTGTGGCAGGGAGGAAATCAGCCCCAGCATTTT
CDR3 protein: CASSLWQGGNQPQHF

J gene: TRBJ2-5
clone size: -
D gene: -
V gene: TRBV2
CDR3 DNA: -
CDR3 protein: CASSTSDSSYEQYF

J gene: TRBJ1-6
clone size: few
D gene: -
V gene: TRBV5-4
CDR3 DNA: TGTGCCAGCAGACACCGACAGAGCGGGAATTCACCCCTCCACTTT
CDR3 protein: CASRHRQSGNSPLHF

J gene: TRBJ1-1
clone size: -
D gene: -
V gene: TRBV4-1
CDR3 DNA: TGCGCCAGCAGCCAAGATCCCCATGCAGCTTTCTTT
CDR3 protein: CASSQDPHAAFF

J gene: TRBJ1-6
clone size: -
D gene: TRBD1
V gene: TRBV5-1
CDR3 DNA: TGCGCCAGCAGCTTGGCTTCGTTTGGGACAGGGGCAAGTTCACCCCTCCACTTT
CDR3 protein: CASSLASFGTGASSPLHF

J gene: TRBJ1-2
clone size: -
D gene: TRBD1
V gene: TRBV6-4
CDR3 DNA: TGTGCCAGCAGAGCAGGGGGATCTAACTATGGCTACACCTTC
CDR3 protein: CASRAGGSNYGYTF

J gene: TRBJ2-7
clone size: -
D gene: TRBD1
V gene: TRBV5-1
CDR3 DNA: TGCGCCAGCAGCCCCTCCGGGACAGGGGACAGGGAGCAGTACTTC
CDR3 protein: CASSPSGTGDREQYF

J gene: TRBJ2-1
clone size: few
D gene: TRBD2
V gene: TRBV28
CDR3 DNA: TGTGCCAGCAGTTTACGGCTAGCGGACAATGAGCAGTTCTTC
CDR3 protein: CASSLRLADNEQFF

J gene: TRBJ2-2
clone size: -
D gene: -
V gene: TRBV28
CDR3 DNA: TGTGCCAGCAGTTTAGACACCGGGGAGCTGTTTTTT
CDR3 protein: CASSLDTGELFF

J gene: TRBJ1-4
clone size: -
D gene: -
V gene: TRBV7-9
CDR3 DNA: TGTGCCAGCAGCCGGACAGAAGAAAAACTGTTTTTT
CDR3 protein: CASSRTEEKLFF

J gene: TRBJ1-1
clone size: once
D gene: -
V gene: TRBV7-2
CDR3 DNA: TGTGCCAGCAGCGCCGGGAGTTTGAACACTGAAGCTTTCTTT
CDR3 protein: CASSAGSLNTEAFF

J gene: TRBJ2-7
clone size: -
D gene: -
V gene: TRBV5-8
CDR3 DNA: TGTGCCAGCAGCCCGACACCTTCCTACGAGCAGTACTTC
CDR3 protein: CASSPTPSYEQYF

J gene: TRBJ1-5
clone size: -
D gene: -
V gene: TRBV11-2
CDR3 DNA: TGTGCCAGCAGCTCCGGAGGGGGGGGCGGATGGGATCAGCCCCAGCATTTT
CDR3 protein: CASSSGGGGGWDQPQHF

J gene: TRBJ1-3
clone size: -
D gene: -
V gene: TRBV11-2
CDR3 DNA: TGTGCCAGCAGCTTATCCTTCCAGTTATCTGGAAACACCATATATTTT
CDR3 protein: CASSLSFQLSGNTIYF

J gene: TRBJ2-5
clone size: -
D gene: -
V gene: TRBV15
CDR3 DNA: TGTGCCACCAGCGGATCCGACTACAGGGACACCCAGTACTTC
CDR3 protein: CATSGSDYRDTQYF

J gene: TRBJ2-7
clone size: -
D gene: -
V gene: TRBV7-9
CDR3 DNA: TGTGCCAGCAGCTTTGGGCCGAGAGGGGCCTACGAGCAGTACTTC
CDR3 protein: CASSFGPRGAYEQYF

J gene: TRBJ2-7
clone size: -
D gene: -
V gene: TRBV18
CDR3 DNA: TGTGCCAGCTCACCACCGATCTCCTACGAGCAGTACTTC
CDR3 protein: CASSPPISYEQYF

J gene: TRBJ2-1
clone size: -
D gene: -
V gene: TRBV5-5
CDR3 DNA: TGTGCCAGCAGCAAAGGTCTCGGGATATCCTACAATGAGCAGTTCTTC
CDR3 protein: CASSKGLGISYNEQFF